Listed below are T cell receptor beta chains from one sample, sequenced in a study of Ad26.COV2.S vaccination and SARS-CoV-2 variants. Some clones are missing from TCRdb's copy, which holds only in-frame ones; the method was immunoSEQ multiplex PCR. The sample consists of 380,000 or so clones, about 87% of them appearing once. The sequencing used peripheral blood, collected in a trial of Ad26.COV2.S vaccine versus placebo. The source of these receptors is a person aged 18-60 years who received the Ad26.COV2.S COVID-19 vaccine or a placebo. CDR3s include the opening cysteine and the closing phenylalanine or tryptophan. The D gene is left open where the match is weak. Expanded clones are given a class, and other clones once, few, many or no size at all.

d_gene	v_gene	j_gene	abundance	len	CDR3aa	CDR3nt
.	TRBV7-3	TRBJ1-1	.	14	CASSLTRDKAPAFF	TGTGCCAGCAGCTTAACGCGGGACAAGGCCCCAGCTTTCTTT
.	TRBV28	TRBJ1-2	.	13	CASSFGTLYGYTF	TGTGCCAGCAGTTTTGGGACACTCTATGGCTACACCTTC
TRBD2	TRBV6-4	TRBJ2-2	.	17	CASSDSIGGALPGELFF	TGTGCCAGCAGTGACTCGATCGGGGGGGCCCTTCCCGGGGAGCTGTTTTTT
.	TRBV19	TRBJ2-7	.	12	CASSPGTYEQYF	TGTGCCAGTAGTCCGGGAACCTACGAGCAGTACTTC
TRBD2	TRBV5-4	TRBJ2-2	.	16	CASSPRTSTNTGELFF	TGTGCCAGCAGCCCACGGACTAGCACGAACACCGGGGAGCTGTTTTTT
TRBD2	TRBV6-2/TRBV6-3	TRBJ2-5	many	18	CASSYSSDLAGEQETQYF	TGTGCCAGCAGTTACTCGTCCGATCTGGCGGGAGAACAAGAGACCCAGTACTTC
TRBD2	TRBV24-1	TRBJ2-1	.	16	CATSDSNSGSWNEQFF	TGTGCCACCAGTGATAGTAATAGCGGGAGCTGGAATGAGCAGTTCTTC
.	TRBV9	TRBJ1-1	.	12	CASSPWLDRAFF	TGTGCCAGCAGCCCCTGGTTGGATCGAGCTTTCTTT
.	TRBV11-3	TRBJ1-6	.	13	CASSLRADSPLHF	TGTGCCAGCAGCTTACGGGCGGATTCACCCCTCCACTTT
.	TRBV14	TRBJ2-1	.	14	CASRGLLSYNEQFF	TGTGCCAGCCGGGGGCTCCTCTCCTACAATGAGCAGTTCTTC
.	TRBV27	TRBJ2-7	once	16	CASSLFMGPGPSEQYF	TGTGCCAGCAGTTTATTCATGGGGCCAGGGCCCTCCGAGCAGTACTTC
.	TRBV6-5	TRBJ1-5	few	12	CASSQGHQPQHF	TGTGCCAGCAGCCAGGGTCATCAGCCCCAGCATTTT
.	TRBV28	TRBJ2-7	.	9	CASGKEQYF	TGTGCCAGCGGAAAGGAGCAGTACTTC
.	TRBV3-1/TRBV3-2	TRBJ1-2	.	14	CASSQWTSVYGYTF	TGTGCCAGCAGCCAATGGACCTCCGTATATGGCTACACCTTC
TRBD1	TRBV2	TRBJ2-7	.	13	CASSLGQRYEQYF	TGTGCCAGCAGTTTGGGACAGAGATACGAGCAGTACTTC
.	TRBV29-1	TRBJ2-3	.	12	CSVRPITDTQYF	TGCAGCGTTCGTCCGATCACAGATACGCAGTATTTT
.	TRBV30	TRBJ1-2	.	13	CAGHNRSNYGYTF	TGTGCCGGACACAACAGGAGTAACTATGGCTACACCTTC
.	TRBV7-2	TRBJ1-5	.	15	CASSLGGRGNQPQHF	TGTGCCAGCAGCTTGGGGGGGCGCGGCAATCAGCCCCAGCATTTT
.	TRBV4-1	TRBJ2-7	.	13	CASSGQGHHEQYF	TGCGCCAGCAGCGGGCAGGGTCACCACGAGCAGTACTTC
.	TRBV7-2	TRBJ2-7	.	18	CASSLLGFGLRSSYEQYF	TGTGCCAGCAGCTTATTAGGATTTGGATTGCGAAGCTCCTACGAGCAGTACTTC
.	TRBV28	TRBJ2-1	.	15	CASSFGGLAHNEQFF	TGTGCCAGCAGTTTTGGGGGTTTGGCCCACAATGAGCAGTTCTTC
TRBD1	TRBV7-8	TRBJ1-4	.	15	CASSSRTGGYEKLFF	TGTGCCAGCAGCTCACGGACAGGGGGATATGAAAAACTGTTTTTT
.	TRBV28	TRBJ2-1	.	16	CASSSGRGQGYNEQFF	TGTGCCAGCAGTTCTGGCCGAGGGCAGGGGTACAATGAGCAGTTCTTC
.	TRBV29-1	TRBJ1-5	.	18	CSAPPPGPRRVSNQPQHF	TGCAGCGCCCCGCCCCCGGGTCCCCGGAGGGTTAGCAATCAGCCCCAGCATTTT
TRBD1	TRBV5-1	TRBJ1-1	.	14	CASSGGTGNTEAFF	TGCGCCAGCAGCGGGGGGACAGGGAACACTGAAGCTTTCTTT
TRBD1	TRBV20-1	TRBJ1-1	.	16	CSASGLGTGRETEAFF	TGCAGTGCTAGTGGGCTCGGGACAGGGAGGGAAACTGAAGCTTTCTTT
.	TRBV7-3	TRBJ2-5	.	18	CASSTARADRRVQETQYF	TGTGCCAGCAGCACAGCCCGGGCAGACAGGAGAGTTCAAGAGACCCAGTACTTC
.	TRBV4-1	TRBJ2-3	once	14	CASSYQASTDTQYF	TGCGCCAGCAGCTACCAGGCGAGCACAGATACGCAGTATTTT
TRBD2	TRBV27	TRBJ2-1	.	18	CASRAGTSGISNYNEQFF	TGTGCCAGCAGAGCCGGGACTAGCGGGATTAGTAACTACAATGAGCAGTTCTTC
TRBD1	TRBV6-2/TRBV6-3	TRBJ2-1	.	15	CASSFVGTVYNEQFF	TGTGCCAGCAGTTTCGTTGGGACAGTTTACAATGAGCAGTTCTTC
.	TRBV18	TRBJ2-5	.	14	CASSPRDGQETQYF	TGTGCCAGCTCACCGAGGGACGGCCAAGAGACCCAGTACTTC
.	TRBV27	TRBJ2-7	.	13	CASSFSQVGEQYF	TGTGCCAGCAGTTTCTCCCAGGTCGGCGAGCAGTACTTC
.	TRBV9	TRBJ2-4	few	13	CASSPAAKNIQYF	TGTGCCAGCAGCCCGGCGGCCAAAAACATTCAGTACTTC
TRBD2	TRBV7-3	TRBJ2-7	.	15	CASSVGLAGTYEQYF	TGTGCCAGCAGCGTAGGACTAGCGGGGACCTACGAGCAGTACTTC
TRBD1	TRBV19	TRBJ1-2	.	15	CASSSGTGFFYGYTF	TGTGCCAGTAGCTCCGGGACAGGGTTTTTCTATGGCTACACCTTC
.	TRBV27	TRBJ1-2	.	15	CASSFSRGANYGYTF	TGTGCCAGCAGTTTTTCGAGGGGGGCTAACTATGGCTACACCTTC
.	TRBV12-3/TRBV12-4	TRBJ2-5	.	13	CASSLRYQETQYF	TGTGCCAGCAGTTTAAGGTACCAAGAGACCCAGTACTTC
TRBD1	TRBV6-4	TRBJ2-2	.	13	CASSGDRGGELFF	TGTGCCAGCAGTGGCGACAGGGGCGGGGAGCTGTTTTTT
.	TRBV6-5	TRBJ2-2	.	14	CASSYELLTGELFF	TGTGCCAGCAGTTACGAATTACTTACCGGGGAGCTGTTTTTT
.	TRBV28	TRBJ2-7	.	14	CASTPTTVAYEQYF	TGTGCCAGCACCCCGACCACCGTAGCCTACGAGCAGTACTTC
.	TRBV7-3	TRBJ1-1	.	14	CASSYSPGGLEAFF	TGTGCCAGCAGCTATTCCCCTGGGGGGCTTGAAGCTTTCTTT
.	TRBV4-2	TRBJ2-6	.	18	CASSLRMPGTAGANVLTF	TGTGCCAGCAGCCTAAGGATGCCTGGGACGGCTGGGGCCAACGTCCTGACTTTC
.	TRBV7-2	TRBJ1-4	.	15	CASSFGGGTNEKLFF	TGTGCCAGCTCCTTTGGGGGGGGAACTAATGAAAAACTGTTTTTT
.	TRBV11-2	TRBJ1-1	.	13	CASSLEQGRGAFF	TGTGCCAGCAGCCTCGAGCAGGGGCGGGGGGCTTTCTTT
TRBD1	TRBV7-9	TRBJ2-1	once	15	CASSYRGGLDNEQFF	TGTGCCAGCAGCTACAGGGGTGGGCTGGACAATGAGCAGTTCTTC
.	TRBV4-2	TRBJ1-2	.	16	CASRNIGGRGGYGYTF	TGTGCCAGCAGGAACATTGGGGGCCGAGGCGGCTATGGCTACACCTTC
.	TRBV6-5	TRBJ2-7	.	13	CASSGQHSYEQYF	TGTGCCAGCAGCGGACAGCACTCCTACGAGCAGTACTTC
.	TRBV15	TRBJ1-4	.	16	CATSREVGGRNEKLFF	TGTGCCACCAGCAGAGAGGTGGGGGGGCGGAATGAAAAACTGTTTTTT
.	TRBV20-1	TRBJ2-3	.	11	CSPRRTDTQYF	TGCAGTCCCCGGCGCACAGATACGCAGTATTTT
.	TRBV19	TRBJ2-3	once	14	CASSISSSTDTQYF	TGTGCCAGTAGTATTAGCAGTAGCACAGATACGCAGTATTTT
.	TRBV7-9	TRBJ2-7	.	12	CASSLPGGEQYF	TGTGCCAGCAGCTTACCTGGGGGCGAGCAGTACTTC
.	TRBV7-9	TRBJ1-3	.	15	CASSSREKAGNTIYF	TGTGCCAGCAGCTCCAGGGAGAAAGCTGGAAACACCATATATTTT
TRBD1	TRBV7-9	TRBJ2-4	once	14	CASSSDRGADIQYF	TGTGCCAGCAGCTCTGACAGGGGAGCGGACATTCAGTACTTC
.	TRBV18	TRBJ2-1	.	15	CASSPQGGTGDEQFF	TGTGCCAGCTCACCCCAAGGGGGAACGGGTGATGAGCAGTTCTTC
TRBD1	TRBV29-1	TRBJ1-1	.	16	CSVEGDSYWLDTEAFF	TGCAGCGTTGAAGGGGACAGCTATTGGTTGGACACTGAAGCTTTCTTT